The 3 T cell receptor beta chains below were found in one sample sequenced in a study of blood T cell repertoires in COVID-19. Here immunoSEQ multiplex PCR was the method, and the copy in TCRdb shows in-frame clones only, minus some. The table has some 200,000 clones, around nine tenths seen once. Input material: peripheral blood. The receptors stem from a man between 65 and 85 years old with acute or convalescent COVID-19.

V gene TRBV28 combines with J gene TRBJ2-5, with D tentatively TRBD1 (6 bases). Germline CDR1 and CDR2: MDHEN and SYDVKM. Trimming stripped 1 base from V and 2 bases from J, with 11 bases between. The CDR3 loop spans 15 amino acids. The CDR3 nucleotides are TGTGCCAGCAGTTTATATCAGGGGTCGCAAGAGACCCAGTACTTC. Its protein is CASSLYQGSQETQYF.

CDR3 region: CASSGAGAQPQHF. Here the CDR3 DNA reads TGTGCCAGCAGTGGAGCAGGGGCCCAGCCCCAGCATTTT. The chain uses TRBV6-2 or TRBV6-3 and TRBJ1-5, with D perhaps TRBD1 (6 bases). CDR3 length equals 13 residues. Germline V gene sequence: CDR1 MNHEY, CDR2 SVGEGT. Trimming shortened V by 5 bases and J by 7 bases, and 12 bases separated the two germline ends.

This rearrangement joins TRBV19 to TRBJ1-6, with D perhaps TRBD1 (6 bases). This CDR3 region has 13 residues. V lost 6 bases to trimming and J lost 9 bases, with 12 bases between them. CDR1 LNHDA and CDR2 SQIVND come from the germline V gene (reference sequence). CDR3: CASRDRKFSPLHF. CDR3 DNA sequence: TGTGCCAGTAGAGACAGGAAATTTTCACCCCTCCACTTT.